A selection of T cell receptor beta chains follows, all from one sample in a study of identical twins. TCRdb re-derived calls from the 5' RACE reads in MiXCR, one entry per CDR3 protein. The top ten clones hold around 0.91% of a sample with 500,000 to 550,000 distinct CDR3 sequences, about 20% of them seen once. The same specimen was also included in a second study, on T cells expressing NK-cell markers.

The sample consisted of CD4+ T cells sorted from blood. The source is a woman younger than 35 in good health. Each CDR3 is given with its conserved first and last residue. D genes are given only for firm matches. Size is omitted from some rows. Given values are once, few, many or a class for expanded clones.

size	V	J	D	CDR3	DNA
NA	TRBV20-1	TRBJ1-5	NA	CSARAGHSNQPQHF	TGCAGTGCGCGTGCAGGTCATAGCAATCAGCCCCAGCATTTT
few	TRBV20-1	TRBJ2-1	TRBD1	CSATRDRANYNEQFF	TGCAGTGCTACGAGAGACAGGGCGAATTACAATGAGCAGTTCTTC
few	TRBV12-3/TRBV12-4	TRBJ1-5	NA	CASSYRQDNQPQHF	TGTGCCAGCAGCTACCGACAGGACAATCAGCCCCAGCATTTT
NA	TRBV20-1	TRBJ2-5	NA	CSARAPNQETQYF	TGCAGTGCTAGAGCCCCTAACCAAGAGACCCAGTACTTC
many	TRBV5-1	TRBJ2-1	TRBD2	CASSLWGGRDEQFF	TGCGCCAGCAGCTTGTGGGGCGGGAGGGATGAGCAGTTCTTC
few	TRBV20-1	TRBJ2-5	NA	CSALGRGETQYF	TGCAGTGCCCTCGGGCGGGGTGAGACCCAGTACTTC
few	TRBV24-1	TRBJ2-3	NA	CATSDRLADTQYF	TGTGCCACCAGTGATCGACTAGCAGATACGCAGTATTTT
NA	TRBV12-3/TRBV12-4	TRBJ2-7	TRBD2	CASGLAGSHEQYF	TGTGCCAGCGGGCTAGCGGGATCCCACGAGCAGTACTTC
NA	TRBV20-1	TRBJ2-1	TRBD2	CSALRTSVGYEQFF	TGCAGTGCTCTCCGGACTAGCGTAGGATATGAGCAGTTCTTC
NA	TRBV20-1	TRBJ2-1	TRBD2	CSAFKREPNEQFF	TGCAGTGCCTTCAAGCGGGAGCCCAATGAGCAGTTCTTC
NA	TRBV12-3/TRBV12-4	TRBJ1-2	TRBD1	CASSQTGGRYGYTF	TGTGCCAGCAGTCAGACAGGGGGCCGGTATGGCTACACCTTC
few	TRBV5-1	TRBJ1-1	NA	CASSLSAGQTEAFF	TGCGCCAGCAGCTTATCGGCAGGGCAGACTGAAGCTTTCTTT
few	TRBV20-1	TRBJ2-7	TRBD2	CSLSTSGTYEQYF	TGCAGTCTCTCGACTAGCGGGACGTACGAGCAGTACTTC
NA	TRBV19	TRBJ2-3	TRBD1	CASRRTGRVDTQYF	TGTGCCAGTAGGCGGACAGGGCGCGTCGATACGCAGTATTTT
NA	TRBV9	TRBJ2-1	TRBD2	CASRSSGSSYNEQFF	TGTGCCAGCCGCTCTAGCGGGAGCTCCTACAATGAGCAGTTCTTC
NA	TRBV5-1	TRBJ1-6	TRBD1	CASSLGRTGGDSPLHF	TGCGCCAGCAGCTTGGGGCGGACAGGTGGCGATTCACCCCTCCACTTT
NA	TRBV20-1	TRBJ1-5	NA	CSAAGPTFGTQHF	TGCAGTGCTGCGGGACCCACCTTCGGTACGCAGCATTTT
few	TRBV20-1	TRBJ2-1	TRBD2	CSARDLAGGTANEQFF	TGCAGTGCTAGAGACCTAGCGGGAGGCACGGCCAATGAGCAGTTCTTC
few	TRBV5-1	TRBJ2-7	NA	CASSFRDGSDEQYF	TGCGCCAGCAGCTTCCGGGACGGTTCGGACGAGCAGTACTTC
NA	TRBV6-5	TRBJ1-1	NA	CASSYSGGVVNTEAFF	TGTGCCAGCAGTTACAGTGGGGGGGTAGTGAACACTGAAGCTTTCTTT
NA	TRBV7-8	TRBJ2-6	TRBD2	CASRQAGAGANVLTF	TGTGCCAGCAGGCAGGCGGGGGCTGGGGCCAACGTCCTGACTTTC
few	TRBV9	TRBJ2-7	TRBD1	CASSVNRGPSEQYF	TGTGCCAGCAGCGTTAACAGGGGCCCCTCTGAGCAGTACTTC
NA	TRBV20-1	TRBJ2-3	NA	CSAIAGVDTQYF	TGCAGTGCTATCGCCGGGGTTGATACGCAGTATTTT
NA	TRBV21-1	TRBJ2-7	NA	CASRLEQYF	TGTGCCAGCAGGCTCGAGCAGTACTTC
NA	TRBV4-3	TRBJ2-2	NA	CASSQVKGTGELFF	TGCGCCAGCAGCCAAGTAAAGGGTACCGGGGAGCTGTTTTTT
NA	TRBV15	TRBJ1-2	NA	CATSRRSGYGYTF	TGTGCCACCAGCCGCAGGAGTGGTTATGGCTACACCTTC
many	TRBV20-1	TRBJ2-3	TRBD2	CSALSDRGGSYTQYF	TGCAGTGCCCTTTCCGATCGGGGGGGGTCGTATACGCAGTATTTT
few	TRBV20-1	TRBJ2-1	TRBD2	CSAWLADINEQFF	TGCAGTGCTTGGCTAGCGGATATCAATGAGCAGTTCTTC
few	TRBV5-1	TRBJ2-6	TRBD2	CASGPSGADSGANVLTF	TGCGCCAGCGGTCCTAGCGGGGCCGACTCTGGGGCCAACGTCCTGACTTTC
few	TRBV29-1	TRBJ2-5	TRBD2	CSVEWGSGGETQYF	TGCAGCGTTGAGTGGGGTAGCGGGGGAGAGACCCAGTACTTC
NA	TRBV6-4	TRBJ2-2	TRBD2	CASSARGGPDGELFF	TGTGCCAGCAGTGCTCGGGGGGGCCCTGACGGGGAGCTGTTTTTT
NA	TRBV7-6	TRBJ2-2	NA	CASSALGGLDTGELFF	TGTGCCAGCAGCGCCCTAGGCGGGTTAGACACCGGGGAGCTGTTTTTT
few	TRBV4-1	TRBJ2-3	TRBD1	CASSQGTVKDTQYF	TGCGCCAGCAGCCAGGGGACAGTCAAAGATACGCAGTATTTT
NA	TRBV2	TRBJ1-1	TRBD1	CASRYDRVSSGVAFF	TGTGCCAGCAGATACGACAGGGTATCGAGCGGTGTGGCTTTCTTT
few	TRBV5-4	TRBJ2-3	TRBD2	CAVSGTSITDTQYF	TGTGCCGTTAGCGGGACTTCAATCACAGATACGCAGTATTTT
NA	TRBV29-1	TRBJ1-2	TRBD1	CSVDGQGSGYTF	TGCAGCGTTGACGGACAGGGGTCTGGCTACACCTTC
few	TRBV6-2/TRBV6-3	TRBJ2-1	NA	CASSYSMNSPRVNEQFF	TGTGCCAGCAGTTACTCGATGAACTCCCCTCGGGTCAATGAGCAGTTCTTC
few	TRBV9	TRBJ2-3	NA	CASSPRGITDTQYF	TGTGCCAGCAGCCCCCGAGGTATCACAGATACGCAGTATTTT
NA	TRBV20-1	TRBJ2-3	TRBD2	CSASPTRGAGSTDTQYF	TGCAGTGCTAGCCCAACGCGGGGGGCGGGGAGCACAGATACGCAGTATTTT
NA	TRBV7-2	TRBJ2-1	NA	CASSLDGRNEQFF	TGTGCCAGCAGCTTAGATGGGCGCAATGAGCAGTTCTTC
NA	TRBV5-1	TRBJ1-2	NA	CASSPVTGFSGYTF	TGCGCCAGCAGCCCCGTAACAGGGTTTAGTGGCTACACCTTC
few	TRBV6-5	TRBJ2-5	NA	CASSSSWQKETQYF	TGTGCCAGCAGTTCGTCCTGGCAGAAAGAGACCCAGTACTTC
NA	TRBV20-1	TRBJ2-3	NA	CSAKAPGGTEDTQYF	TGCAGTGCTAAGGCCCCCGGGGGTACCGAGGATACGCAGTATTTT
once	TRBV27	TRBJ1-3	TRBD1	CASSSTGTVRNTIYF	TGTGCCAGCAGTTCGACCGGGACAGTACGAAACACCATATATTTT
few	TRBV3-1	TRBJ2-3	NA	CASSQGRPDTQYF	TGTGCCAGCAGCCAAGGACGGCCAGATACGCAGTATTTT